This TCR beta chain emerged from a study of blood T cell repertoires in COVID-19. Generated by immunoSEQ multiplex PCR, the TCRdb table keeps only in-frame clones and is missing some. The sample yields 270,000 or so clones, more than 75% seen once. This clone turned up a few times. Source material: PBMCs or T cells enriched from blood (not recorded which). The sequence was collected from a woman in her 40s with acute COVID-19.

CDR3 in amino acids: CASSELLTDNSPLHF. In DNA form, the CDR3 reads TGTGCCAGCAGTGAATTACTTACGGATAATTCACCCCTCCACTTT. The genes are TRBV25-1 and TRBJ1-6; D is unresolved. CDR3 length: 15 residues. V lost 1 base and J 5 bases, leaving 9 bases between the germline ends. CDR1 MGHDK and CDR2 SYGVNS come from the germline V gene.